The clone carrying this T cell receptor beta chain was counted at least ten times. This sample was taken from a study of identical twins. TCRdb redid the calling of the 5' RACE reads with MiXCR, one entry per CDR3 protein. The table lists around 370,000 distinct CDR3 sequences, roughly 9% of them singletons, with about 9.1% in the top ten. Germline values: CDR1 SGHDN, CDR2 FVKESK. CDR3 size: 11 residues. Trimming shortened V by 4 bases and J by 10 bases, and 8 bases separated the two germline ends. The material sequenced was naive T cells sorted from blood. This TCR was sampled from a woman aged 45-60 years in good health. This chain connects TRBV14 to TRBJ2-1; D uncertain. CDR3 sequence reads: CASSRKEEQFF. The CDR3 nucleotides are TGTGCCAGCAGCCGGAAGGAGGAGCAGTTCTTC.